These 16 T cell receptor beta chains were sequenced from one sample in a study of regulatory T cells in long-lasting Graves disease. Combining iRepertoire HTBI primers with Arm-PCR of CDR3 regions, the authors built TCR beta libraries. TCRdb re-derived calls from the multiplex PCR reads in MiXCR, one entry per CDR3 protein. The sample yields hundreds of thousands of distinct CDR3 sequences, 15% to 20% seen once. The time point: newly diagnosed GD, antithyroid drugs for less than 3 months. Making the TCR library involved RNA that had been extracted from PBMCs. These data were likewise used in another study, on T cells in Graves' hyperthyroidism and ophthalmopathy.

The starting material was peripheral blood mononuclear cells (PBMCs), obtained at new diagnosis, from a patient treated with antithyroid drugs. These receptors all stem from a woman aged 40 to 65 with Graves disease.

The chain couples TRBV6-2 or TRBV6-3 to TRBJ1-2; TRBD1 might be the D (5 bases). Trimming stripped 8 bases from V and 3 bases from J, with 13 bases between. The germline gives CDR1 MNHEY, CDR2 SVGEGT. The CDR3 has 13 amino acids. CDR3 in amino acids: CASGAGRDYGYTF. CDR3 sequence (DNA): TGTGCCAGCGGGGCAGGACGGGACTATGGCTACACCTTC.

The genes are TRBV3-1 and TRBJ1-1; D gene ambiguous. The V and J ends lost 5 bases and 3 bases respectively, with 13 bases between them. The CDR3 sequence is 14 residues long. Germline CDR1 is LGHDT and CDR2 is YNNKEL (reference sequence). The CDR3 nucleotides are TGTGCCAGCAGCTTTGCCATGGGTGACACTGAAGCTTTCTTT. Amino acids: CASSFAMGDTEAFF.

This chain's CDR3 is CASSFARKETQYF. CDR3 DNA sequence: TGTGCCAGCAGCTTCGCCAGGAAAGAGACCCAGTACTTC. The chain recombines TRBV7-6 with TRBJ2-7; D unresolved. Matching the DNA end better, TRBJ2-5 makes the J call doubtful. CDR1 is SGHVS, CDR2 FNYEAQ, per germline. The CDR3 is made up of 13 amino acids.

In its sample, this clonotype was seen many times. CDR3 region: CASSLEASNYGYTF. The CDR3 nucleotides read TGCGCCAGCAGCTTGGAGGCCAGCAACTATGGCTACACCTTC. The V and J genes are TRBV5-1 and TRBJ1-2, with D unclear. Looked up from germline, CDR1 is SGHRS and CDR2 is YFSETQ. The CDR3 runs to 14 residues. Trimming stripped 0 bases from V and 2 bases from J, with 8 bases between.

The rearrangement uses TRBV2 and TRBJ1-3; D remains unclear. The V end lost 2 bases, the J end lost 5 bases, and 7 bases lay between the germline ends. CDR1 and CDR2 from the germline V gene are SNHLY and FYNNEI. The CDR3 spans 13 residues. CDR3 sequence (DNA): TGTGCCAGCAGTGAAAACAGCAGAAACACCATATATTTT. Translation: CASSENSRNTIYF.

This clonotype has a single count. The chain has TRBV7-8 and TRBJ1-2; D not resolved. Germline CDR1 and CDR2: SGHVS and FQNEAQ. The CDR3 runs 13 residues. V was trimmed by 1 base and J by 8 bases, leaving 11 bases between them. CDR3 in DNA: TGTGCCAGCAGCTTAGAATTGAGGCGAGGCTACACCTTC. This gives the protein CASSLELRRGYTF.

In this sample, this clonotype turned up a few times. V and J are TRBV20-1 and TRBJ2-5, with 7 positions matching TRBD1. V dropped 6 bases and J dropped 5; count of bases not matched to a gene: 12. The CDR3 covers 14 residues. CDR1 and CDR2 (germline): DFQATT, SNEGSKA (reference sequence). Written as DNA, the CDR3 is TGCAGTGCGAACCCGGGACAGCTGCTTGAGACCCAGTACTTC. Amino acids: CSANPGQLLETQYF.

This clonotype was found many times. This chain joins TRBV2 and TRBJ1-5, with 9 bases that match TRBD1. This CDR3 is built from 16 residues. The V gene's germline CDR1 is SNHLY and CDR2 FYNNEI. V shed 5 bases, J shed 3 bases, and the junction held 8 bases outside the gene matches. The CDR3 sequence: CASSLGTGTFNQPQHF. In DNA, the CDR3 is TGTGCCAGCAGTCTTGGGACAGGGACTTTCAATCAGCCCCAGCATTTT.

This clonotype was detected ten times or more. V usage is TRBV4-1 and J usage is TRBJ2-1, with TRBD2 matching 7 bases. Germline trimming cut 1 base from V and 12 bases from J; bases unmatched to any gene: 9. This CDR3 comprises 14 residues. Per the germline V gene, CDR1 is MGHRA and CDR2 is YSYEKL. The DNA of the CDR3 is TGCGCCAGCAGCCAAGGAGCGGCGGGAGCTACGCAGTTCTTC. This gives the protein CASSQGAAGATQFF.

The J gene is TRBJ2-4, the V gene TRBV7-2; a possible D gene is TRBD1 (6 bases). V lost 1 base to trimming and J lost 7 bases, with 14 bases between them. The CDR3 has 15 amino acids. The germline V gene has CDR1 SGHTA and CDR2 FQGNSA. Here the CDR3 reads CASSLGGRDTNIQYF. The DNA of the CDR3 is TGTGCCAGCAGCTTAGGGGGCCGGGACACCAACATTCAGTACTTC.

The chain links TRBV20-1 to TRBJ2-7; 7 positions agree with TRBD1. V shed 2 bases and J 0 bases; nucleotides not matched to a gene: 7. Looked up from germline, CDR1 is DFQATT and CDR2 is SNEGSKA (reference sequence). The length of the CDR3 is 15 residues. The CDR3 DNA is TGCAGTGCTAGACACGGGACAGAAAGCTCCTACGAGCAGTACTTC. This translates into CSARHGTESSYEQYF.

This clonotype was counted at least ten times. The V call is TRBV3-1, the J call TRBJ1-2; no clear D gene. CDR1 and CDR2 (germline): LGHDT, YNNKEL (reference sequence). The CDR3 consists of 13 residues. Trimming pared 1 base from V and 8 bases from J, leaving 11 bases between. CDR3 amino acids: CASSQGPPWGYTF. CDR3 in DNA: TGTGCCAGCAGCCAAGGGCCCCCCTGGGGCTACACCTTC.

This clonotype was seen at least ten times. The chain's CDR3 is CASSPEGGPYEQYF. DNA for the CDR3: TGTGCCAGCAGCCCAGAGGGGGGACCCTACGAGCAGTACTTC. V and J are TRBV7-6 and TRBJ2-7; D may match TRBD1 or TRBD2 (6 bases each). The CDR3 spans 14 residues. Trimming stripped 5 bases from V and 2 bases from J, with 13 bases between. Germline V CDR1 and CDR2: SGHVS, FNYEAQ.

This clonotype appeared many times. This rearrangement joins TRBV12-3 or TRBV12-4 to TRBJ2-2; the match to TRBD2 covers 16 bases. There are 16 residues in the CDR3. V gave up 4 bases and J gave up 9 bases; unmatched junction bases: 5. CDR3 sequence (DNA): TGTGCCAGCAGTTCAGGGACTAGCGGGGGGGCTAGGGAGCTGTTTTTT. It encodes CASSSGTSGGARELFF.

This chain joins TRBV4-1 and TRBJ1-3; D is ambiguous. CDR1 is MGHRA, CDR2 YSYEKL, per germline. V gave up 0 bases and J gave up 2 bases, with 11 bases separating them. The CDR3 is 16 residues long. CDR3 protein: CASSQDVGGTGNTIYF. The CDR3 region has the DNA TGCGCCAGCAGCCAAGATGTCGGCGGAACTGGAAACACCATATATTTT.

This clonotype was seen a handful of times. The V call is TRBV12-3 or TRBV12-4, the J call TRBJ2-7, with 8 bases fitting TRBD1. With 6 bases clipped from V and 0 bases from J, the junction kept 4 bases outside the gene matches. The CDR3 spans 14 residues. The CDR3 DNA sequence: TGTGCCAGCAGGAGGACAGGGCACTCCTACGAGCAGTACTTC. Its protein is CASRRTGHSYEQYF.